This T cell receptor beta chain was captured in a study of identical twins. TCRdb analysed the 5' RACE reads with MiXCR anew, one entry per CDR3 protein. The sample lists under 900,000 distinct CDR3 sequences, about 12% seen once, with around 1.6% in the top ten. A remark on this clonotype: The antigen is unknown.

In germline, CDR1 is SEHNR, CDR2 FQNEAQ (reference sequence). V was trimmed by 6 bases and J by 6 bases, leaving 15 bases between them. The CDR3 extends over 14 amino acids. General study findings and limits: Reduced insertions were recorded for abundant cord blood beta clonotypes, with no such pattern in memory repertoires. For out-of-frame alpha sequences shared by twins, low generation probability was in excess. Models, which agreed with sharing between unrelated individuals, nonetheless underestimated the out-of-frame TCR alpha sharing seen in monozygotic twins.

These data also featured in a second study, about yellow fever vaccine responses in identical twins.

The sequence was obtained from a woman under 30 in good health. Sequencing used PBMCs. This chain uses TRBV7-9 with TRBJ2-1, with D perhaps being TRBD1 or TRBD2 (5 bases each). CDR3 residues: CASSRDGAPNEQFF. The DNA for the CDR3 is TGTGCCAGCAGTCGAGACGGGGCGCCCAATGAGCAGTTCTTC.